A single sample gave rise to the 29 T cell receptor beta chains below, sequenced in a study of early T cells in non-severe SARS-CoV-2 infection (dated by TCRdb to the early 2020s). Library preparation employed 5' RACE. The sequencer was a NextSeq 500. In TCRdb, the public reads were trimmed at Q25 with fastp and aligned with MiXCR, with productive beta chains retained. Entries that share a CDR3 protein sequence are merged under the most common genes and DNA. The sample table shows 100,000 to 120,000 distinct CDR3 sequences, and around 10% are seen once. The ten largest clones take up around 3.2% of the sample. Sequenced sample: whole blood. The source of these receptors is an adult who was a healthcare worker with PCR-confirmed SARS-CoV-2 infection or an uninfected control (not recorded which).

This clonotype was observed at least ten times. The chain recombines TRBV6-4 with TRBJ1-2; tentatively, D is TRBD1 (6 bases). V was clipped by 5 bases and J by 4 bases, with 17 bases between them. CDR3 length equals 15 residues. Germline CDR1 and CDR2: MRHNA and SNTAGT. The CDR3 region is CASSLEAGAFYGYTF. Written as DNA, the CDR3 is TGTGCCAGCAGTCTCGAGGCAGGGGCCTTCTATGGCTACACCTTC.

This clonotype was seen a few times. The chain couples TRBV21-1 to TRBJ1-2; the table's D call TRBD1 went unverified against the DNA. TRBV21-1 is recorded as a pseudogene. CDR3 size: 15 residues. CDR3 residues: CASRGQGSPSYGYTF. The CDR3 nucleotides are TGTGCCAGCAGGGGACAGGGGAGTCCCTCCTATGGCTACACCTTC.

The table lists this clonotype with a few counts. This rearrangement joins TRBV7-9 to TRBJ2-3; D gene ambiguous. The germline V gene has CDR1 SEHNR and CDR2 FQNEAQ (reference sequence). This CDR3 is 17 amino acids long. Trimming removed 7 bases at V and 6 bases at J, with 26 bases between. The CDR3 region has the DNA TGTGCCAGCAACCCTCTCTCCAAAGGGTCCTTAGGGGATACGCAGTATTTT. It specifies CASNPLSKGSLGDTQYF. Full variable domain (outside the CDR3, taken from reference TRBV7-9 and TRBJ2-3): DTGVSQNPRHKITKRGQNVTFRCDPISEHNRLYWYRQTLGQGPEFLTYFQNEAQLEKSRLLSDRFSAERPKGSFSTLEIQRTEQGDSAMYLCASNPLSKGSLGDTQYFGPGTRLTVL.

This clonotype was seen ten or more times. The CDR3: CASSARPVSNEKLFF. The CDR3 nucleotides read TGTGCCAGCAGCGCCCGCCCCGTGAGTAATGAAAAACTGTTTTTT. This chain joins TRBV9 and TRBJ1-4; D unresolved. Germline V lookup: CDR1 SGDLS, CDR2 YYNGEE. The CDR3 is 15 amino acids. V shed 3 bases and J shed 4 bases, with 13 bases lying between them.

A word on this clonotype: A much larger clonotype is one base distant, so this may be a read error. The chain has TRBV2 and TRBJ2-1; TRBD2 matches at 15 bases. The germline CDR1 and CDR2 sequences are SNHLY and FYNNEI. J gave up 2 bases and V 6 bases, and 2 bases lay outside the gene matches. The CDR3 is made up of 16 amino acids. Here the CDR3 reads CASRRTSGRAYNEQFF. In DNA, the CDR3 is TGTGCCAGCAGACGGACTAGCGGGAGGGCCTACAATGAGCAGTTCTTC.

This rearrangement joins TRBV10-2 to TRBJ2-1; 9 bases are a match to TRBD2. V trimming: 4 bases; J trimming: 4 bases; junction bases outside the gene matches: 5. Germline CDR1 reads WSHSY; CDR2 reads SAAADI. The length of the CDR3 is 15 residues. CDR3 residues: CASSGLAEEYNEQFF. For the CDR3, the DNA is TGCGCCAGCAGTGGACTAGCGGAGGAGTACAATGAGCAGTTCTTC.

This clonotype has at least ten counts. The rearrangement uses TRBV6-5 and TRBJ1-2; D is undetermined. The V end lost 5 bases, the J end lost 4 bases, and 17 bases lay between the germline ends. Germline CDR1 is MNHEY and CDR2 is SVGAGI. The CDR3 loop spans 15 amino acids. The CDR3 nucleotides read TGTGCCAGCAGTCCGCTGTCGATAAGTCTCTATGGCTACACCTTC. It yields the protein CASSPLSISLYGYTF.

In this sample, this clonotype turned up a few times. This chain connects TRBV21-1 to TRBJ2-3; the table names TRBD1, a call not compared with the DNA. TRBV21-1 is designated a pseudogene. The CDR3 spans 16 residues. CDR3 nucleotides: TGTGCCAGCAGCAGGGACAGGACAGCTAGCACAGATACGCAGTATTTT. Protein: CASSRDRTASTDTQYF.

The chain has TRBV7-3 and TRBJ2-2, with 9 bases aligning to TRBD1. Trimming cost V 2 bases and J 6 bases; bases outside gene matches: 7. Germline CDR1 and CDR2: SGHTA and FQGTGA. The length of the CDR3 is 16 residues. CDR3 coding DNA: TGTGCCAGCAGCTTATCCAACAGGGGGCGATCCGGGGAGCTGTTTTTT. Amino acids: CASSLSNRGRSGELFF.

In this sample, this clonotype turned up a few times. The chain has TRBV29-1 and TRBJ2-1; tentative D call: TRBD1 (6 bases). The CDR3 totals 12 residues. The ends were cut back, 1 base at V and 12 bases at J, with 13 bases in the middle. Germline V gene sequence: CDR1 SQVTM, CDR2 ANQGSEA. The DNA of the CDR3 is TGCAGCGTTGAAGGCTCAGGGGATAGGCAGTTCTTC. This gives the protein CSVEGSGDRQFF.

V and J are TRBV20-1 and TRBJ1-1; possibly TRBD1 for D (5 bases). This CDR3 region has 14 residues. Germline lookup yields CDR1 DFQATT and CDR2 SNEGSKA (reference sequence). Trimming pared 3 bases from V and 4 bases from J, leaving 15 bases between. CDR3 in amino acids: CSARWAGARTEAFF. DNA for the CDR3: TGCAGTGCTAGGTGGGCCGGGGCACGCACTGAAGCTTTCTTT.

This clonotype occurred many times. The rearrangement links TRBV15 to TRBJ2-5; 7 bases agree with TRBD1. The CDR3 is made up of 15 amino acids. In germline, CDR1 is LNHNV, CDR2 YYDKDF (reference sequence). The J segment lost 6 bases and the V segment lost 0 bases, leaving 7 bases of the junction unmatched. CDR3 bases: TGTGCCACCAGCAGAGATCAGGGGGTCGGGAAGACCCAGTACTTC. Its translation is CATSRDQGVGKTQYF.

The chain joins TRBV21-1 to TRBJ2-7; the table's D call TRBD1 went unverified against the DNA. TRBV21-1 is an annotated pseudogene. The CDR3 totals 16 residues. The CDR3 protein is CASSPPEPSAPSEQYF. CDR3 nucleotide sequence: TGTGCCAGCAGCCCCCCCGAGCCGTCGGCCCCTTCCGAGCAGTACTTC.

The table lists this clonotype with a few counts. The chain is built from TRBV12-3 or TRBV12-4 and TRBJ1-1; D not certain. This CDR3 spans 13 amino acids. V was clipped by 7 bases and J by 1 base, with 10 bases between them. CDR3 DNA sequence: TGTGCCAGCATCTTATCTAGGAACACTGAAGCTTTCTTT. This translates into CASILSRNTEAFF.

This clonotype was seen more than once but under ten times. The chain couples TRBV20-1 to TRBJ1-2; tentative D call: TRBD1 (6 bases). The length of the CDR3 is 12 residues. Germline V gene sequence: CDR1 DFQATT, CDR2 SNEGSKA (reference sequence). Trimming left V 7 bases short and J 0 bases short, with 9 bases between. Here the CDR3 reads CSGAGANYGYTF. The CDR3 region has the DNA TGCAGTGGGGCAGGGGCTAACTATGGCTACACCTTC.

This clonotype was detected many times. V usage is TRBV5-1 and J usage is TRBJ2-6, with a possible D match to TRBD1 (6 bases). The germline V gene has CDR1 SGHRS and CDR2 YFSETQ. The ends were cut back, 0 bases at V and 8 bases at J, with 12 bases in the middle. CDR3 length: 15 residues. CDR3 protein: CASSLAAGVSNVLTF. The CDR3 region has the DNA TGCGCCAGCAGCTTGGCGGCAGGGGTGTCCAACGTCCTGACTTTC.

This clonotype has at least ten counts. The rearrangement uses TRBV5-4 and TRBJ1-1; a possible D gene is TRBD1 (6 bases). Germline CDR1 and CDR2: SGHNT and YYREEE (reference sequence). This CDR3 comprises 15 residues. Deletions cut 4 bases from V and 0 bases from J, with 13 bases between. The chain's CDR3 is CASSPLGGMNTEAFF. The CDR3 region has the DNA TGTGCCAGCAGCCCCCTAGGGGGGATGAACACTGAAGCTTTCTTT.

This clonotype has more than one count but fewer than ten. CDR3 residues: CASSPRTADTQYF. DNA of the CDR3: TGTGCCAGCTCACCACGAACGGCCGATACGCAGTATTTT. The V gene is TRBV18, the J gene TRBJ2-3; D is unclear. The V end lost 1 base, the J end lost 6 bases, and 8 bases lay between the germline ends. Germline CDR1 KGHSH, CDR2 LQKENI. The length of the CDR3 is 13 residues.

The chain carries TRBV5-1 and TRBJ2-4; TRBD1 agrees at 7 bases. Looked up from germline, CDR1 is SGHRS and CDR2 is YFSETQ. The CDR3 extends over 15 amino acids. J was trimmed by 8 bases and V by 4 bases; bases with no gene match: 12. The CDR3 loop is CASSRPGTVEDIQYF. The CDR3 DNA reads TGCGCCAGCAGCCGTCCCGGGACAGTTGAGGACATTCAGTACTTC.

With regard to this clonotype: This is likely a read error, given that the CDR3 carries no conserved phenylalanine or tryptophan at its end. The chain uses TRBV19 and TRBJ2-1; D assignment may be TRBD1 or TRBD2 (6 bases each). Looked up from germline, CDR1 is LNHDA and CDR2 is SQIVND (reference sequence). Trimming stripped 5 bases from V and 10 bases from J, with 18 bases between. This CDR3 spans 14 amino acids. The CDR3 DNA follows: TGTGCCAGTAGTCCCCTTGGGGGGCCGGACGAGCAGTTCTTA. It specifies CASSPLGGPDEQFL.

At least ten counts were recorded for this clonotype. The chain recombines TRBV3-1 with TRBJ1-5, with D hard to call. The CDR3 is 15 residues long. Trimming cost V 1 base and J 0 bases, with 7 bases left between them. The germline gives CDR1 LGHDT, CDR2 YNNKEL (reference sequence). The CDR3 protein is CASSQGLYSNQPQHF. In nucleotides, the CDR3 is TGTGCCAGCAGCCAAGGATTATATAGCAATCAGCCCCAGCATTTT.

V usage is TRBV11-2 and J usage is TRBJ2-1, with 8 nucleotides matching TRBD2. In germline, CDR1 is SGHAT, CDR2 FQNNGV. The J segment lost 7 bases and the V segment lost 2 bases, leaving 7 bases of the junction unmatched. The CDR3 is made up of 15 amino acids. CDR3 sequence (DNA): TGTGCCAGCAGCTTAAACGGGAGGGCCAGGAATGAGCAGTTCTTC. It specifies CASSLNGRARNEQFF.

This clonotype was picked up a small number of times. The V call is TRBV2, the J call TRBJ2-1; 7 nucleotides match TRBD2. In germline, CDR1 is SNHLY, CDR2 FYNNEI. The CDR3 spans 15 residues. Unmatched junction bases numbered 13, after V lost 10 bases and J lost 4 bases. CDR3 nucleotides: TGTGCCACACGGAGTTGGGCTAGCGGATACAATGAGCAGTTCTTC. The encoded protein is CATRSWASGYNEQFF.

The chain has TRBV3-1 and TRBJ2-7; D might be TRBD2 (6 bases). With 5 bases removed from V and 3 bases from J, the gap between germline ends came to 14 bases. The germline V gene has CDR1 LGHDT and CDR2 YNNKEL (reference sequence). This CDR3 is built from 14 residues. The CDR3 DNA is TGTGCCAGCAGCACACGGGACTTGGTCTACGAGCAGTACTTC. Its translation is CASSTRDLVYEQYF.

The CDR3 sequence: CASSPGLAAHNEQFF. In DNA form, the CDR3 reads TGTGCCAGCAGCCCGGGACTAGCGGCTCACAATGAGCAGTTCTTC. J is TRBJ2-1 and V is TRBV6-5, with 11 positions matching TRBD2. The germline gives CDR1 MNHEY, CDR2 SVGAGI. The trim removed 6 bases at V and 5 bases at J, leaving 6 bases unmatched. The CDR3 has 15 amino acids.

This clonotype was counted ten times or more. CDR3 nucleotide sequence: TGTGCCAGCAGCCGAGGACTGAACTATGGCTACACCTTC. Translation gives CASSRGLNYGYTF. V usage is TRBV11-2 and J usage is TRBJ1-2; unclear D gene. The CDR3 loop spans 13 amino acids. Germline assignment: CDR1 SGHAT and CDR2 FQNNGV. V lost 5 bases, J lost 2 bases, and 9 bases lay in between.

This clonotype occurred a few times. The CDR3 protein is CASSLSGANNEQFF. The CDR3, as DNA: TGCGCCAGCAGCTTGAGTGGGGCCAACAATGAGCAGTTCTTC. V is TRBV5-1 and J is TRBJ2-1; possible D gene TRBD1, 5 bases. The length of the CDR3 is 14 residues. Germline-derived CDR1 and CDR2 are SGHRS and YFSETQ. V was clipped by 1 base and J by 5 bases, with 10 bases between them.

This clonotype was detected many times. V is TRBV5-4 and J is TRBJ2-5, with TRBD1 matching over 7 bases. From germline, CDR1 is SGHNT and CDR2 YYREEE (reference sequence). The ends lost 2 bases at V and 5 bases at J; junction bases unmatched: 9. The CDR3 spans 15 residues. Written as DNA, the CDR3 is TGTGCCAGCAGCTTACAGGGGCAGCCGTCTGAGACCCAGTACTTC. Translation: CASSLQGQPSETQYF.

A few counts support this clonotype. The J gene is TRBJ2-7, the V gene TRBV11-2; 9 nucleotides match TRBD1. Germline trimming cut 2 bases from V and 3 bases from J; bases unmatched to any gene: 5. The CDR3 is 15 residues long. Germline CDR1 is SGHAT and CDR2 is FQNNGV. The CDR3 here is CASSLSPGQGYEQYF. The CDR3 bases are TGTGCCAGCAGCTTAAGCCCGGGACAGGGCTACGAGCAGTACTTC.